These 6 T cell receptor beta chains came from one sample sequenced in a study of T cells in Graves' hyperthyroidism and ophthalmopathy. Regions amplified from RNA transcripts were the TCR beta CDR3 regions. The HTBI primer set served for first-round RT-PCR of the TCR CDR3. Each CDR3 protein is one row after TCRdb ran MiXCR on the multiplex PCR reads. The sample consists of about 600,000 distinct CDR3 sequences, 13% to 15% of them appearing once. Sequencing was performed on blood. These receptors all stem from a woman aged 18-29 years with Graves' ophthalmopathy.

This clonotype was observed at least ten times. This rearrangement joins TRBV12-3 or TRBV12-4 to TRBJ2-3; 10 nucleotides agree with TRBD2. The CDR3 is 16 residues long. The trim removed 5 bases at V and 3 bases at J, leaving 8 bases unmatched. The CDR3 DNA sequence: TGTGCCAGCAGTCCCCTTTCTAGCGGGAGTACAGATACGCAGTATTTT. Encoded protein: CASSPLSSGSTDTQYF.

For the CDR3, the DNA is TGTGCCAGCGTATTTTCTTATGACACCGGGGAGCTGTTTTTT. It encodes CASVFSYDTGELFF. The genes are TRBV6-1 and TRBJ2-2; no firm D call. V gave up 8 bases and J gave up 3 bases, with 13 bases separating them. CDR3 length: 14 residues. Germline lookup yields CDR1 MNHNS and CDR2 SASEGT.

There are a few counts of this clonotype. V and J are TRBV7-8 and TRBJ2-2; TRBD2 aligns across 7 bases. Trimming cost V 1 base and J 7 bases; bases outside gene matches: 9. The CDR3 spans 16 residues. The germline gives CDR1 SGHVS, CDR2 FQNEAQ. The CDR3 here is CASSLGGGRVNGELFF. CDR3 bases: TGTGCCAGCAGCTTAGGGGGGGGGAGAGTCAACGGGGAGCTGTTTTTT.

To note about this clonotype: A read error may be the cause here, since a much bigger clone is one base away. This sequence joins TRBV2 and TRBJ2-2; a possible D gene is TRBD2 (6 bases). The CDR3 extends over 14 amino acids. CDR1 is SNHLY and CDR2 is FYNNEI in the germline V gene. Trimming took off 4 bases at V and 4 bases at J, with 10 bases between the two ends. The CDR3 nucleotides are TGTGCCAGCAGTGTAAGGGGAGGCACCGGGGAGCTGTTTTTT. Residues: CASSVRGGTGELFF.

In its sample, this clonotype was seen many times. The chain has TRBV3-1 and TRBJ2-7; perhaps TRBD1 as D (6 bases). V was pared by 3 bases and J by 5 bases, with 11 bases between. The CDR3 is made up of 13 amino acids. Germline V CDR1 and CDR2: LGHDT, YNNKEL (reference sequence). In nucleotides, the CDR3 is TGTGCCAGCAGCCATTTACAGGGCGACGAGCAGTACTTC. It codes for CASSHLQGDEQYF.

This clonotype has at least ten counts. The gene calls are TRBV6-5 and TRBJ2-7; D remains ambiguous. The CDR3 extends over 14 amino acids. Germline V gene sequence: CDR1 MNHEY, CDR2 SVGAGI. The V end lost 2 bases, the J end lost 2 bases, and 10 bases lay between the germline ends. The CDR3 coding sequence is TGTGCCAGCAGTTACGGCGGTGGCACCTACGAGCAGTACTTC. Translation gives CASSYGGGTYEQYF.